A selection of T cell receptor beta chains follows, all from one sample in a study of long-term antiretroviral therapy in people with HIV. Only in-frame clones appear in the TCRdb table, and some are missing; sequencing was by immunoSEQ multiplex PCR. The table shows 15,000 or so clones, with around 90% occurring only once. The input for sequencing was unsorted PBMCs, taken 6.2 years after starting antiretroviral therapy. The receptors were gathered from a man in his forties with HIV. Both conserved end residues are part of each CDR3. The order of the fields is V gene, clone size, D gene, J gene, CDR3 protein, CDR3 DNA. The D gene is left open where the match is weak. Expanded clones get a size class; other rows say once, few or many, or leave the size out.

V: TRBV19
size: -
D: -
J: TRBJ2-1
CDR3: CASSGLPGAYNEQFF
DNA: TGTGCCAGTAGTGGCCTCCCAGGGGCCTACAATGAGCAGTTCTTC

V: TRBV5-1
size: -
D: TRBD2
J: TRBJ2-3
CDR3: CASSLGPSGRATDTQYF
DNA: TGCGCCAGCAGCTTGGGGCCTAGCGGGAGGGCCACAGATACGCAGTATTTT

V: TRBV5-1
size: -
D: TRBD2
J: TRBJ2-2
CDR3: CASSLGEGRSNTGELFF
DNA: TGCGCCAGCAGCTTGGGGGAGGGCAGGTCGAACACCGGGGAGCTGTTTTTT

V: TRBV7-3
size: -
D: TRBD2
J: TRBJ2-1
CDR3: CASSLNSGRAHNEQFF
DNA: TGTGCCAGCAGCTTAAATAGCGGGAGGGCCCACAATGAGCAGTTCTTC

V: TRBV6-5
size: -
D: -
J: TRBJ2-7
CDR3: CASSYVDTVSYEQYF
DNA: TGTGCCAGCAGTTACGTCGACACGGTCTCCTACGAGCAGTACTTC

V: TRBV6-5
size: few
D: TRBD2
J: TRBJ2-7
CDR3: CASSYRRAGMYEQYF
DNA: TGTGCCAGCAGTTACCGGCGAGCGGGAATGTACGAGCAGTACTTC

V: TRBV19
size: -
D: -
J: TRBJ1-2
CDR3: CASTRRGHDYGYTF
DNA: TGTGCCAGTACCCGAAGGGGACACGACTATGGCTACACCTTC

V: TRBV29-1
size: -
D: -
J: TRBJ1-1
CDR3: CSGNRATLNTEAFF
DNA: TGCAGCGGTAACAGGGCGACTTTGAACACTGAAGCTTTCTTT

V: TRBV9
size: -
D: -
J: TRBJ1-3
CDR3: CASSVAGRQSGNTIYF
DNA: TGTGCCAGCAGCGTAGCGGGCCGGCAGTCTGGAAACACCATATATTTT

V: TRBV6-5
size: -
D: -
J: TRBJ1-1
CDR3: CASITRTEAFF
DNA: TGTGCCAGCATTACAAGGACTGAAGCTTTCTTT

V: TRBV6-5
size: -
D: TRBD1
J: TRBJ1-1
CDR3: CASRFGTGSEAFF
DNA: TGTGCCAGCAGATTCGGGACAGGGTCTGAAGCTTTCTTT

V: TRBV23-1
size: once
D: TRBD1
J: TRBJ2-7
CDR3: CANPGQGRPTLGEQYF
DNA: TGCGCCAACCCGGGACAGGGAAGACCAACCTTGGGCGAGCAGTACTTC

V: TRBV7-3
size: -
D: TRBD2
J: TRBJ2-2
CDR3: CASSLTSGATGELFF
DNA: TGTGCCAGCAGCTTAACTAGCGGGGCGACCGGGGAGCTGTTTTTT

V: TRBV19
size: medium-sized
D: -
J: TRBJ2-1
CDR3: CASKEVYLDEQFF
DNA: TGTGCCAGTAAGGAGGTCTATCTCGATGAGCAGTTCTTC

V: TRBV5-4
size: -
D: TRBD2
J: TRBJ2-1
CDR3: CASSFHPSGTYNEQFF
DNA: TGTGCCAGCAGCTTCCATCCTAGCGGGACGTACAATGAGCAGTTCTTC

V: TRBV7-8
size: -
D: TRBD1
J: TRBJ1-1
CDR3: CASSLGGQGANEAFF
DNA: TGTGCCAGCAGCTTAGGGGGACAGGGGGCGAATGAAGCTTTCTTT

V: TRBV28
size: -
D: -
J: TRBJ2-2
CDR3: CASKGDPAGVTGELFF
DNA: TGTGCCAGCAAAGGGGATCCAGCGGGTGTCACCGGGGAGCTGTTTTTT

V: TRBV28
size: -
D: -
J: TRBJ1-2
CDR3: CASTLGRASKRGGYTF
DNA: TGTGCCAGCACCTTGGGCAGGGCCTCCAAACGAGGGGGCTACACCTTC

V: TRBV5-4
size: -
D: TRBD2
J: TRBJ2-3
CDR3: CASSPGLGVDTDTQYF
DNA: TGTGCCAGCAGCCCGGGACTAGGGGTAGACACAGATACGCAGTATTTT

V: TRBV2
size: -
D: -
J: TRBJ2-1
CDR3: CASSEAGGSYNEQFF
DNA: TGTGCCAGCAGTGAAGCTGGCGGGTCCTACAATGAGCAGTTCTTC